This T cell receptor beta chain originates from a study of blood T cell repertoires in COVID-19. Source study methods: Reference gene primer amplification in the assay estimated nucleated cell counts. Repertoires were generated with immunoSEQ multiplex PCR, while TCRdb's copy carries only in-frame clones and drops some. That table gives V, J and clone size, and the DNA gave D and trimming. The data show over 90,000 clones, approximately 82% seen once. This CDR3 comprises 17 residues. Germline CDR1 and CDR2: LGHDT and YNNKEL (reference sequence). Trimming at V came to 4 bases and at J to 2 bases, leaving 9 bases not matched to a gene. This clone was seen just once.

The V gene is TRBV3-1 (or the pseudogene TRBV3-2), the J gene TRBJ2-4; 9 bases line up with TRBD1. Material for sequencing was peripheral blood. The TCR sequence derives from a man between 60 and 75 years old with active or convalescent COVID-19. The CDR3 nucleotides read TGTGCCAGCAGCCGACTCCGGGACAGGGAGACCAAAAACATTCAGTACTTC. Amino acid sequence: CASSRLRDRETKNIQYF.